The 22 T cell receptor beta chains below were found in one sample sequenced in a study of T cells in women clearing cervical HPV infection. The method was immunoSEQ multiplex PCR; TCRdb's version includes in-frame clones alone and lacks a portion of them. The sample totals 40,000 to 60,000 clones. Input material: blood buffy coat. All receptors come from a woman between 18 and 70 years old with a cervical HPV16 infection that either progressed to CIN3+ or cleared (not recorded which).

A word on this clone: Sequencing ends 3 residues short of the CDR3 end; the germline J gene provides the rest. V and J are TRBV18 and TRBJ1-1, with TRBD1 matching 8 bases. Germline CDR1 is KGHSH and CDR2 is LQKENI. The CDR3 totals 15 residues. The part of the CDR3 DNA that was read is TGTGCCAGCTCACCCGGGACAGGCGGTTCAGATACG. Translation gives CASSPGTGGSDT. Given in full, the CDR3 is CASSPGTGGSDTAFF. Full variable domain (outside the CDR3, taken from reference TRBV18 and TRBJ1-1): NAGVMQNPRHLVRRRGQEARLRCSPMKGHSHVYWYRQLPEEGLKFMVYLQKENIIDESGMPKERFSAEFPKEGPSILRIQQVVRGDSAAYFCASSPGTGGSDTAFFGQGTRLTVV.

The covered CDR3 bases are TGTGCCAGCAGCTCCACACTATTTTACGAG. Protein: CASSSTLFYE. The entire CDR3 sequence reads CASSSTLFYEQYF. This rearrangement joins TRBV14 to TRBJ2-7; D is ambiguous. The CDR3 extends 3 residues past the end of the read, so its final part is completed from the germline J gene. This CDR3 region has 13 residues. Germline V gives CDR1 SGHDN, CDR2 FVKESK. Trimming removed 5 bases at V and 4 bases at J, with 12 bases between.

Note on this clone: The missing CDR3 end, 3 residues past where the read stops, is filled in from the germline J gene. The chain couples TRBV7-9 to TRBJ2-4; 8 bases are shared with TRBD1. Germline loops: CDR1 SEHNR, CDR2 FQNEAQ (reference sequence). CDR3 length equals 14 residues. CDR3 amino acids: CASSWGQVDYGQYF. The part of the CDR3 DNA that was read is TGTGCCAGCAGCTGGGGACAGGTAGATTATGGT.

As concerns this clone: The read finishes 3 residues shy of the CDR3 end, and the germline J gene is used to complete it. The chain couples TRBV19 to TRBJ2-1; 15 nucleotides align to TRBD2. The CDR3 has 15 residues. The ends lost 5 bases at V and 7 bases at J; junction bases unmatched: 3. Looked up from germline, CDR1 is LNHDA and CDR2 is SQIVND (reference sequence). CDR3 DNA, as far as it was read: TGTGCCAGTAGTGGGACTAGCGGGGGGTTTAATGAG. Encoded protein: CASSGTSGGFNE. The entire CDR3 reads CASSGTSGGFNEQFF.

Comment on this clone: The read comes to an end 3 residues before the CDR3 does, leaving the germline J gene to fill in the end. Other DNA sequences within the sample encode an identical CDR3. V gene TRBV7-9 combines with J gene TRBJ2-3; D is uncertain. The V end lost 5 bases, the J end lost 6 bases, and 6 bases lay between the germline ends. The CDR3 loop spans 11 amino acids. CDR1 and CDR2 (germline): SEHNR, FQNEAQ (reference sequence). CDR3 bases read: TGTGCCAGCAGCCCAGTTGATACG. Amino acid sequence: CASSPVDT. The full CDR3 reads CASSPVDTQYF.

On this clone: The CDR3 extends 3 residues past the end of the read, so its final part is completed from the germline J gene. This chain links TRBV2 with TRBJ2-3, with D possibly TRBD2 on 6 matching bases. CDR3 length equals 15 residues. V was cut by 1 base and J by 5 bases, with 13 bases left in between. Germline V gene lookup returns CDR1 SNHLY and CDR2 FYNNEI. The CDR3 loop reads CASSEGQRGIDTQYF. CDR3 bases read: TGTGCCAGCAGTGAAGGGCAACGGGGGATAGATACG.

A remark on this clone: The read ends 3 residues before the CDR3 terminus; that terminus is restored from the germline J gene. This chain connects TRBV5-6 to TRBJ2-3; 10 bases agree with TRBD1. This CDR3 comprises 15 residues. V lost 3 bases, J lost 1 base, and 2 bases stayed unmatched. Germline V gene lookup returns CDR1 SGHDT and CDR2 YYEEEE. The sequenced part of the CDR3 DNA is TGTGCCAGCAGCTATGGGACAGGGGGCACAGATACG. Translating it yields CASSYGTGGTDT. The complete CDR3 sequence is CASSYGTGGTDTQYF.

A word on this clone: The sequence runs out 3 residues before the end of the CDR3; the remainder is reconstructed from the germline J gene. This chain links TRBV5-6 with TRBJ2-5, with D unclear. CDR1 SGHDT and CDR2 YYEEEE come from the germline V gene. There are 12 residues in the CDR3. The CDR3 sequence: CASSLAAGTQYF. Incomplete CDR3 DNA: TGTGCCAGCAGCTTGGCCGCCGGTACC.

The CDR3 loop reads CASSFSGGASNEQFF. Partial CDR3 DNA: TGTGCCAGCAGTTTTAGCGGGGGGGCATCGAATGAG. This sequence joins TRBV12-3 or TRBV12-4 and TRBJ2-1; 11 bases line up with TRBD2. The observed sequence ends 3 residues before the CDR3 terminus, with the missing tail filled in from the germline J gene. The CDR3 sequence is 15 residues long. Trimming removed 3 bases from V and 7 bases from J; junction bases left unmatched: 5.

CDR3 DNA (partial): TGTGCCAGTAGTCTAATCTCTGGACAGGGCGCCGGGGAG. This translates into CASSLISGQGAGE. From start to end, the CDR3 is CASSLISGQGAGELFF. The rearrangement links TRBV19 to TRBJ2-2; 8 positions agree with TRBD1. The sequence runs out 3 residues before the end of the CDR3; the remainder is reconstructed from the germline J gene. CDR1 is LNHDA, CDR2 SQIVND, per germline (reference sequence). After removal of 5 bases from V and 6 bases from J, the junction contained 11 bases not matched to a gene. This CDR3 is built from 16 residues.

As concerns this clone: The read ends 3 residues before the CDR3 terminus; that terminus is restored from the germline J gene. V gene TRBV14 combines with J gene TRBJ2-1, with TRBD1 matching 8 bases. Germline V lookup: CDR1 SGHDN, CDR2 FVKESK. The length of the CDR3 is 19 residues. The V segment lost 0 bases and the J segment 2 bases; nucleotides outside the gene matches: 12. The CDR3 loop is CASSQDSSNHRGTYNEQFF. CDR3 bases read: TGTGCCAGCAGCCAAGACTCCTCGAACCACAGGGGGACCTACAATGAG.

Turning to this clone: The read halts 3 residues ahead of the CDR3 end, with the missing end drawn from the germline J gene. This chain links TRBV5-1 with TRBJ1-5; 7 bases are a match to TRBD1. J lost 1 base, V lost 4 bases, and 5 bases had no gene match. Germline loops: CDR1 SGHRS, CDR2 YFSETQ. The length of the CDR3 is 15 residues. The CDR3 loop reads CASSPQGGSNQPQHF. Incomplete CDR3 DNA: TGCGCCAGCAGCCCCCAGGGGGGAAGCAATCAGCCC.

Worth noting for this clone: The CDR3 end is not reached by the read, which stops 3 residues before it; the germline J gene fills it in. This chain uses TRBV29-1 with TRBJ1-2, with TRBD1 matching 9 bases. The J segment lost 2 bases and the V segment lost 3 bases, leaving 10 bases of the junction unmatched. The CDR3 runs to 16 residues. Germline V gene sequence: CDR1 SQVTM, CDR2 ANQGSEA. The CDR3 bases that were read are TGCAGCGTTGACCTACTTCCCGGGACAGGGAACTATGGC. Protein sequence: CSVDLLPGTGNYG. The whole CDR3 sequence is CSVDLLPGTGNYGYTF.

Regarding this clone: The CDR3 is cut off 3 residues early in the read; its end comes from the germline J gene. The V call is TRBV27, the J call TRBJ2-5; no clear D gene. The CDR3 loop spans 15 amino acids. CDR1 and CDR2 from the germline V gene are MNHEY and SMNVEV (reference sequence). V shed 1 base and J shed 5 bases, with 14 bases lying between them. The CDR3 region is CASSLLPSPVETQYF. CDR3 DNA, as far as it was read: TGTGCCAGCAGTTTATTGCCCTCTCCGGTGGAGACC.

Turning to this clone: The read halts 3 residues ahead of the CDR3 end, with the missing end drawn from the germline J gene. The J gene is TRBJ1-1, the V gene TRBV18; TRBD1 matches 7 bases. Germline assignment: CDR1 KGHSH and CDR2 LQKENI. This CDR3 is built from 17 residues. Losses at the gene ends were 1 base for V and 2 bases for J; bases not matched to a gene: 10. This CDR3 is CASSPQETGYENTEAFF. The part of the CDR3 DNA that was read is TGTGCCAGCTCACCACAAGAGACAGGGTATGAAAACACTGAA.

As regards this clone: Read data end 3 residues before the CDR3 end; the end is taken from the germline J gene. The V gene is TRBV5-1, the J gene TRBJ2-2, with a weak D call TRBD1 (5 bases). The CDR3 runs to 15 residues. Germline assignment: CDR1 SGHRS and CDR2 YFSETQ. The CDR3 region is CASSPRVSGANVLFF. CDR3 bases read: TGCGCCAGCAGCCCGCGAGTATCTGGGGCCAACGTG.

A remark on this clone: The read falls 3 residues short of the CDR3 end, and the missing part is taken from the germline J gene. This chain connects TRBV5-1 to TRBJ2-4, with D hard to call. The ends were cut back, 1 base at V and 8 bases at J, with 13 bases in the middle. This CDR3 has 14 amino acids. CDR1 and CDR2 (germline): SGHRS, YFSETQ. The CDR3 sequence: CASSLRMAADIQYF. The CDR3 DNA, read in part, is TGCGCCAGCAGCTTGAGGATGGCGGCGGACATT. The whole variable domain, remainder taken from reference TRBV5-1 and TRBJ2-4, is KAGVTQTPRYLIKTRGQQVTLSCSPISGHRSVSWYQQTPGQGLQFLFEYFSETQRNKGNFPGRFSGRQFSNSRSEMNVSTLELGDSALYLCASSLRMAADIQYFGAGTRLSVL.

Of note for this clone: Coverage ceases 3 residues before the CDR3 finishes, and the germline J gene fills in the end. V is TRBV20-1 and J is TRBJ2-3, with a possible D match to TRBD2 (7 bases). V lost 4 bases to trimming and J lost 3 bases, with 20 bases between them. Germline assignment: CDR1 DFQATT and CDR2 SNEGSKA (reference sequence). The CDR3 has 16 amino acids. The CDR3 spells CSAITLGGGPTDTQYF. The part of the CDR3 DNA that was read is TGCAGTGCTATCACCCTAGGGGGGGGCCCGACAGATACG.

As to this clone: The read gets to within 3 residues of the CDR3 end, and the germline J gene fills in the rest. The V and J genes are TRBV20-1 and TRBJ2-7; 8 positions agree with TRBD1. The CDR3 length is 13 residues. The germline gives CDR1 DFQATT, CDR2 SNEGSKA (reference sequence). With 1 base clipped from V and 3 bases from J, the junction kept 2 bases outside the gene matches. The CDR3 loop is CSARGTGLYEQYF. The sequenced CDR3 bases are TGCAGTGCTAGAGGGACAGGGCTCTACGAG.

Details on this clone: Read data end 3 residues before the CDR3 end; the end is taken from the germline J gene. The chain employs TRBV20-1 and TRBJ2-1; no clear D. V lost 3 bases and J lost 6, with 9 bases in between. The germline CDR1 and CDR2 sequences are DFQATT and SNEGSKA (reference sequence). The CDR3 extends over 12 amino acids. The DNA read from the CDR3 is TGCAGTGCTAGGAGGCTAGGCAATGAG. Translating it yields CSARRLGNE. The full CDR3 protein reads CSARRLGNEQFF.

In regard to this clone: The read terminates 3 residues ahead of where the CDR3 ends, so the germline J gene completes it. The J gene is TRBJ1-5, the V gene TRBV12-3 or TRBV12-4, with TRBD1 as a possible D gene (5 bases). The germline V and J ends were trimmed by 6 bases and 3 bases, with 12 bases remaining between them. The CDR3 has 14 residues. CDR3 region: CASRQATSNQPQHF. The CDR3 DNA, read in part, is TGTGCCAGCAGACAGGCAACTTCCAATCAGCCC.

With respect to this clone: The read falls 3 residues short of the CDR3 end, and the missing part is taken from the germline J gene. The chain combines TRBV18 with TRBJ2-3, with a tentative D call TRBD2 (6 bases). Germline-derived CDR1 and CDR2 are KGHSH and LQKENI. V shed 0 bases and J shed 2 bases, with 9 bases lying between them. The CDR3 spans 15 residues. The chain's CDR3 is CASSPPAGYTDTQYF. Partial CDR3 DNA: TGTGCCAGCTCACCACCGGCGGGGTACACAGATACG.